This is a list of T cell receptor beta chains from one sample in a study of vaccination effects on CD4 cells after COVID-19. Clones were sequenced by immunoSEQ multiplex PCR, and TCRdb holds only the in-frame ones, with some missing. The sample includes some 14,000 clones, roughly 72% of them seen just once. Their cognate antigens are unknown. Sequences were derived from CD4+ T cells from PBMCs cultured with SARS-CoV-2 spike peptides, sampled after COVID-19 vaccination. These TCRs come from a human donor who received a COVID-19 vaccine. The CDR3 runs from the conserved cysteine through the conserved F or W. D genes are given only for firm matches. Size values are once, few and many counts, or a class for expanded clones, and some rows have none.

TRBV7-3	.	TRBJ2-3	14	TRBD2	TGTGCCAGCAGTTTAGCGGGGGATCTGGATACGCAGTATTTT	CASSLAGDLDTQYF
TRBV7-2	.	TRBJ2-1	15	TRBD2	TGTGCCAGCAGCGTATCTAGCGGGGGTTACAATGAGCAGTTCTTC	CASSVSSGGYNEQFF
TRBV6-5	.	TRBJ2-7	11	.	TGTGCCAGCAGGCTAGGGGGAGAGCAGTACTTC	CASRLGGEQYF
TRBV3-1/TRBV3-2	once	TRBJ1-2	18	.	TGTGCCAGCAGCCAAGACCTTGTATTCCGGACGGCTAACTATGGCTACACCTTC	CASSQDLVFRTANYGYTF
TRBV7-9	once	TRBJ1-1	13	.	TGTGCCAGCAGCTTACCGCCGCTTACTGAAGCTTTCTTT	CASSLPPLTEAFF
TRBV20-1	.	TRBJ2-3	15	.	TGCAGTGCTAGTCCCCTCAGGAGGGACACAGATACGCAGTATTTT	CSASPLRRDTDTQYF
TRBV6-1	large	TRBJ2-6	17	.	TGTGCCAGCAGTGGGGAGGGACAGAGCTCTGGGGCCAACGTCCTGACTTTC	CASSGEGQSSGANVLTF
TRBV3-1/TRBV3-2	.	TRBJ2-3	14	TRBD2	TGTGCCAGCTGTCTGCGGGGGGGCTCAGATACGCAGTATTTT	CASCLRGGSDTQYF
TRBV28	.	TRBJ1-6	16	.	TGTGCCAGCAGTGCCACAAGGAGCTCCTATAATTCACCCCTCCACTTT	CASSATRSSYNSPLHF
TRBV19	.	TRBJ2-7	14	.	TGTGCCAGTAGTCAAGTGGGCAGGTCCTACGAGCAGTACTTC	CASSQVGRSYEQYF
TRBV6-5	.	TRBJ2-7	15	TRBD2	TGTGCCAGCAGTTACGGGGCTGCGGGAGCCTACGAGCAGTACTTC	CASSYGAAGAYEQYF
TRBV25-1	.	TRBJ1-2	14	TRBD1	TGTGCCAGCAGTCAGACAGGGGAAAAGTATGGCTACACCTTC	CASSQTGEKYGYTF
TRBV27	.	TRBJ1-1	14	TRBD1	TGTGCCAGCAGTTTACAGGGGGCGAAGACTGAAGCTTTCTTT	CASSLQGAKTEAFF
TRBV5-1	.	TRBJ2-7	14	TRBD1	TGCGCCAGCAGCCCAGGGACAGCTACCTACGAGCAGTACTTC	CASSPGTATYEQYF
TRBV5-1	.	TRBJ1-6	14	.	TGCGCCAGCAGCCCACAGGGATCGGGTTCACCCCTCCACTTT	CASSPQGSGSPLHF
TRBV5-4	medium-sized	TRBJ1-2	14	TRBD1	TGTGCCAGCAGCTTCGACAGGGCCGACTATGGCTACACCTTC	CASSFDRADYGYTF
TRBV30	medium-sized	TRBJ2-4	17	TRBD2	TGTGCCTGGAGTGGACTAGCGGGGTCCCTAGCCAAAAACATTCAGTACTTC	CAWSGLAGSLAKNIQYF
TRBV28	.	TRBJ1-1	14	.	TGTGCCAGCAGTGAAGGGTGGTTGGGCACTGAAGCTTTCTTT	CASSEGWLGTEAFF
TRBV6-2/TRBV6-3	.	TRBJ2-7	15	.	TGTGCCAGCAGTGGCTTCGGGGGGCATTCCTACGAGCAGTACTTC	CASSGFGGHSYEQYF
TRBV5-1	.	TRBJ2-7	19	TRBD2	TGCGCCAGCAGCTCGCCGGGACTAGGGTTCTCGTCGCTCTTCTACGAGCAGTACTTC	CASSSPGLGFSSLFYEQYF
TRBV28	.	TRBJ2-2	12	.	TGTGCCACTAACTGGGGGGCCGGGGAGCTGTTTTTT	CATNWGAGELFF
TRBV7-2	.	TRBJ2-3	18	TRBD2	TGTGCCAGCAGCTTAGATCCGGGACTAGCGGGAGAAGCAGATACGCAGTATTTT	CASSLDPGLAGEADTQYF
TRBV18	.	TRBJ1-6	18	TRBD1	TGTGCCAGCTCACCGCGGGACAGGGGCCAAACTTATAATTCACCCCTCCACTTT	CASSPRDRGQTYNSPLHF
TRBV25-1	few	TRBJ1-2	12	.	TGTGCCAGCTCAAGAGGCGACTATGGCTACACCTTC	CASSRGDYGYTF
TRBV6-1	.	TRBJ2-7	15	.	TGTGCCAGCAGTGAACCAGGCGATAGCTCCTACGAGCAGTACTTC	CASSEPGDSSYEQYF
TRBV3-1/TRBV3-2	.	TRBJ2-7	16	TRBD1	TGTGCCAGCAGCCTTCCCGGGACAGGGCCCCTCCGGGAGCAGTACTTC	CASSLPGTGPLREQYF
TRBV5-5	once	TRBJ1-1	11	.	TGTGCCAGCAGCCGGACAGTCGAAGCTTTCTTT	CASSRTVEAFF
TRBV6-5	.	TRBJ1-2	15	TRBD1	TGTGCCAGCAGCGCCCAGACAGGGGAAGACTCTGGCTACACCTTC	CASSAQTGEDSGYTF
TRBV10-3	.	TRBJ1-3	12	.	TGTGCCACCCAGGGATCCGGAAACACCATATATTTT	CATQGSGNTIYF
TRBV11-2	.	TRBJ1-1	14	.	TGTGCCAGCAGCGACCGGGTCAGGGAGACTGAAGCTTTCTTT	CASSDRVRETEAFF
TRBV6-1	.	TRBJ1-3	15	.	TGTGCCAGCAGTGAAGGACAGGTCTCTGGAAACACCATATATTTT	CASSEGQVSGNTIYF
TRBV7-6	.	TRBJ2-5	15	.	TGTGCCAGCAGCTTACCAGGGGGACTCCAAGAGACCCAGTACTTC	CASSLPGGLQETQYF
TRBV5-5	.	TRBJ1-1	14	TRBD1	TGTGCCAGCAGCTTCGCGACAGGGACCACTGAAGCTTTCTTT	CASSFATGTTEAFF
TRBV21-1	.	TRBJ2-7	19	.	TGTGCCAGCAGCAAAGCAGACAGGGTAATGTATTTAGGACCCTACGAGCAGTACTTC	CASSKADRVMYLGPYEQYF
TRBV15	.	TRBJ1-5	14	.	TGTGCCACCAGCAGAGGAAGTAGCAATCAGCCCCAGCATTTT	CATSRGSSNQPQHF
TRBV28	.	TRBJ2-1	13	TRBD2	TGTGCCAGCACTGCGGGAGCTGAAAATGAGCAGTTCTTC	CASTAGAENEQFF
TRBV28	.	TRBJ2-7	12	.	TGTGCCAGCAGTTTAGAGTCCTACGAGCAGTACTTC	CASSLESYEQYF
TRBV9	.	TRBJ2-3	13	TRBD2	TGTGCCAGCAGCGCGACTAGCTCTGATACGCAGTATTTT	CASSATSSDTQYF
TRBV20-1	few	TRBJ2-1	13	.	TGCAGTGCTAGTCCCGTCTCCTACAATGAGCAGTTCTTC	CSASPVSYNEQFF
TRBV18	.	TRBJ2-5	14	.	TGTGCCAGCTCACCAGAGTCGGGTTTGGGGACCCAGTACTTC	CASSPESGLGTQYF
TRBV11-2	few	TRBJ2-3	16	.	TGTGCCAGCAGCTTAATCCCTGGGCGTAGCACAGATACGCAGTATTTT	CASSLIPGRSTDTQYF
TRBV11-1	few	TRBJ2-7	14	TRBD1	TGTGCCAGCAGCGCCATAGGGACAGACTACGAGCAGTACTTC	CASSAIGTDYEQYF
TRBV2	.	TRBJ2-3	12	.	TGTGCCAGCAGTTATAGTACAGATACGCAGTATTTT	CASSYSTDTQYF
TRBV5-1	once	TRBJ2-5	16	.	TGCGCCAGCAGCCCACTACCACAGGGCCTCCAAGAGACCCAGTACTTC	CASSPLPQGLQETQYF
TRBV4-2	.	TRBJ2-7	15	TRBD1	TGTGCCAGCAGCCAGACAGGGACCACCGCCTACGAGCAGTACTTC	CASSQTGTTAYEQYF
TRBV6-5	once	TRBJ2-1	15	TRBD1	TGTGCCAGCAACATACAGGGGCGGGCGAGCAATGAGCAGTTCTTC	CASNIQGRASNEQFF
TRBV20-1	.	TRBJ1-2	10	.	TGCAGTGCGGGAACGAAGGGCTACACCTTC	CSAGTKGYTF
TRBV11-2	.	TRBJ1-2	14	TRBD1	TGTGCCAGCAGCTCGGGACAGGGGACCTATGGCTACACCTTC	CASSSGQGTYGYTF
TRBV20-1	.	TRBJ2-5	13	.	TGCAGTGCTAGTAGGACGGCACGCGAGACCCAGTACTTC	CSASRTARETQYF
TRBV7-9	few	TRBJ1-1	16	.	TGTGCCAGCAGCTTGAGCAGGACAGATCAGAACACTGAAGCTTTCTTT	CASSLSRTDQNTEAFF
TRBV2	once	TRBJ1-2	13	.	TGTGCCAGCAGTTCGCGGGACTCCAATGGCTACACCTTC	CASSSRDSNGYTF